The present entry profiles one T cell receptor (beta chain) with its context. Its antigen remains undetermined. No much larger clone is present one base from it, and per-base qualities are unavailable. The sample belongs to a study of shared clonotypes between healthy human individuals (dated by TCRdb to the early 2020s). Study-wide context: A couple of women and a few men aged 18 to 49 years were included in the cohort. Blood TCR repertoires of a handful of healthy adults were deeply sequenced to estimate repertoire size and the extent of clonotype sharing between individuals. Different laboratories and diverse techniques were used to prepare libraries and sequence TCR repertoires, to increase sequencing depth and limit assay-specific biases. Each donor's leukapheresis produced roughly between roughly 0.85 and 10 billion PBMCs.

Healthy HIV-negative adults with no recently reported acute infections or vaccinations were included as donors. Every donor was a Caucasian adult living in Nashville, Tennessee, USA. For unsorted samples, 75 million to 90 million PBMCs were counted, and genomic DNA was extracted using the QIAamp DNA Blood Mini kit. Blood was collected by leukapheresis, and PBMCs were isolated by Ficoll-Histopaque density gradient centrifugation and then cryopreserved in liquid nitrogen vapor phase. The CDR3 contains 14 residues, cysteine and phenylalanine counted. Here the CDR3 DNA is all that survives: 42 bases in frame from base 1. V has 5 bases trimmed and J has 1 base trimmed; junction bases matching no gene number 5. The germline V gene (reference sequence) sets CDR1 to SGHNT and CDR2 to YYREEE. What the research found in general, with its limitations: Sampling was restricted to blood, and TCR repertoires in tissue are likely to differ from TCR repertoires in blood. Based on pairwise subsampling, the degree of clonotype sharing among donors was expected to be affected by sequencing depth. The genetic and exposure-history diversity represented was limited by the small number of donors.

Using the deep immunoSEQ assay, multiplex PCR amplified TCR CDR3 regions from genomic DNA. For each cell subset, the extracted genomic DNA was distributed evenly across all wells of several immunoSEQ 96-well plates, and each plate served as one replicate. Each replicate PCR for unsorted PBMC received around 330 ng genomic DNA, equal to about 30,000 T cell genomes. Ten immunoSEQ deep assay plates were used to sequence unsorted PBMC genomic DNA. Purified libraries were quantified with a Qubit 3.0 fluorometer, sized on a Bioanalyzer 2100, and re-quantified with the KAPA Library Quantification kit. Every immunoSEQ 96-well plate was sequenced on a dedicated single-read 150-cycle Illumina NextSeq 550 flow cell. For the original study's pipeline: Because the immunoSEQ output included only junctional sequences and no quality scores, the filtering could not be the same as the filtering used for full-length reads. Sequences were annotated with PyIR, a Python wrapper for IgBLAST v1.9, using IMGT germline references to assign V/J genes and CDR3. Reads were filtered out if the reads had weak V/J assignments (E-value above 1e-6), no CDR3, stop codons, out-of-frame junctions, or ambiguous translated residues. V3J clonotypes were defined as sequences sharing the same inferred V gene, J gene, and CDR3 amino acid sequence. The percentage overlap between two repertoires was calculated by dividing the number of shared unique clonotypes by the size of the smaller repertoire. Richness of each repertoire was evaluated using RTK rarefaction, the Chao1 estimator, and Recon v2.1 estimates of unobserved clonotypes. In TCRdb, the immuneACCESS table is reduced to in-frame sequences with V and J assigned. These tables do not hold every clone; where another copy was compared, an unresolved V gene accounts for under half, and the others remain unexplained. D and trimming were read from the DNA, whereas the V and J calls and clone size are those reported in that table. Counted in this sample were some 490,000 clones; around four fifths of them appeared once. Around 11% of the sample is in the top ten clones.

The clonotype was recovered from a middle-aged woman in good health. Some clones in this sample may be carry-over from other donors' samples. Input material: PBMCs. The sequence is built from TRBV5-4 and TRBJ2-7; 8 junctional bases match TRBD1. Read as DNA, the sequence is TGTGCCAGCAGTTACACAGGGGGGTCCTACGAGCAGTACTTC. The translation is CASSYTGGSYEQYF.